The clone carrying this T cell receptor (beta chain) has just one count. Several immunoSEQ plates received, in even portions, the genomic DNA of each subset. Sequenced by immunoSEQ multiplex PCR; TCRdb stores in-frame clones only, minus some. The sample shows about 1 million clones, under 80% of them seen only once. This sample was included in a study of shared clonotypes between healthy human individuals. V shed 1 base and J 4 bases; nucleotides not matched to a gene: 4. The germline CDR1 and CDR2 sequences are LGHNA and YNFKEQ. This CDR3 region has 17 residues. CD4+ cells were split into CD45RA+ naive and CD45RA-negative memory subsets.

The specimen was memory CD4+ T cells sorted from blood. Subset: CD45RA-negative fraction. The TCR comes from a young man in good health. The chain recombines TRBV4-2 with TRBJ2-5, with 15 nucleotides matching TRBD2. The CDR3: CASSQVGTSGGRETQYF. The CDR3 DNA sequence: TGTGCCAGCAGCCAAGTGGGGACTAGCGGGGGGCGAGAGACCCAGTACTTC.